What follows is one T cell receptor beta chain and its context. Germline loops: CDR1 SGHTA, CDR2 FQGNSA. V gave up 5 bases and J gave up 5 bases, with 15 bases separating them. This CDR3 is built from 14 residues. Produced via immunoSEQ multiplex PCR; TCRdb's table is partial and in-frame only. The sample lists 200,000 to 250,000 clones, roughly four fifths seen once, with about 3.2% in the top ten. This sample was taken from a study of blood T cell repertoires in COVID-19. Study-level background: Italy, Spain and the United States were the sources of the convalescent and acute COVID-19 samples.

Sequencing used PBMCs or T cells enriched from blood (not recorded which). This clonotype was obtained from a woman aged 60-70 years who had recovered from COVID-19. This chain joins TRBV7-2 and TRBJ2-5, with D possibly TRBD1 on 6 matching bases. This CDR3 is CASSRGTGLETQYF. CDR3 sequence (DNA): TGTGCCAGCAGCCGCGGAACAGGGTTGGAGACCCAGTACTTC.